This TCR beta chain came from a study of blood T cell repertoires in COVID-19. Study background: Acute and convalescent COVID-19 samples came from the United States, Italy and Spain. The cDNA or gDNA used as material had been derived from T cells, B-cell-depleted T cells, or PBMCs.

Original analysis: Researchers report that nucleated cell counts were estimated from reference gene primer amplification. This table comes from immunoSEQ multiplex PCR, and its TCRdb copy is limited to in-frame clones, with some not included. The DNA gave D and trimming, while V, J and clone size come from that table. The table lists about 58,000 clones, approximately 85% of them singletons, with 16% in the top ten. The count of this clone is one. V lost 3 bases to trimming and J lost 7 bases, with 14 bases between them. Germline V gives CDR1 SGHKS, CDR2 YYEKEE (reference sequence). The CDR3 is 14 residues long.

This TCR derives from a human donor in a cohort sampled during active COVID-19. Material: peripheral blood. V usage is TRBV5-5 and J usage is TRBJ2-1; a weak D match, TRBD1 (6 bases). CDR3 sequence (DNA): TGTGCCAGCAGCTCTAGGGGGTTGAGGAATGAGCAGTTCTTC. This codes for CASSSRGLRNEQFF.